This T cell receptor (beta chain) was observed in a study of OX40 agonist ivuxolimab in advanced cancers. CDR3 length: 15 amino acids. Germline-derived CDR1 and CDR2 are MNHEY and SMNVEV (reference sequence). Trimming left V 4 bases short and J 0 bases short, with 7 bases between. This clone came up once. The repertoire was sequenced with immunoSEQ multiplex PCR; TCRdb's copy has only in-frame clones and lacks some. The sample gives 40,000 to 45,000 clones, roughly 84% of which show up once; just over 20% is in the top ten. The rearrangement joins TRBV27 to TRBJ1-6, with D uncertain. The sequence was obtained from an adult with an advanced solid tumor such as melanoma, head and neck, liver or kidney cancer. Here the sequenced sample was CD4+ or CD8+ T cells sorted from blood, taken in a trial of the OX40 agonist ivuxolimab. CDR3: CASSSLSSYNSPLHF. CDR3 nucleotide sequence: TGTGCCAGCAGTTCCCTCAGCTCCTATAATTCACCCCTCCACTTT.